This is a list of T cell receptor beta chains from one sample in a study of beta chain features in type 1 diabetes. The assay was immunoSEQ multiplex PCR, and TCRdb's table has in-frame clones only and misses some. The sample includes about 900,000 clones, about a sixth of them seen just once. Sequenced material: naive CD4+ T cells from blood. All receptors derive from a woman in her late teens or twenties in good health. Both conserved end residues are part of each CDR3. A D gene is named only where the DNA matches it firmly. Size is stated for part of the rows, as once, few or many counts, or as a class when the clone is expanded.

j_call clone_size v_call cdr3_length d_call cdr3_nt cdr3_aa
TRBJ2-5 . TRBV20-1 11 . TGCAGTGCTAAGGAGCTGGAGACCCAGTACTTC CSAKELETQYF
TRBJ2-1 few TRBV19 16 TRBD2 TGTGCCAGTTGGGGGATGACTAGCGGGAGTGGTAATGAGCAGTTCTTC CASWGMTSGSGNEQFF
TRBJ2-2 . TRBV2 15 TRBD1 TGTGCCAGCAGTGTCATGGCAGGGGGCTCCGGGGAGCTGTTTTTT CASSVMAGGSGELFF
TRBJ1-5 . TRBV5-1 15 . TGCGCCAGCAGCTTGGTTGCGGGTAGCAATCAGCCCCAGCATTTT CASSLVAGSNQPQHF
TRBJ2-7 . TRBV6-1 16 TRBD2 TGTGCCAGCAGTGAAGCGGGGACTAGCGGGAGGATCGAGGAGTACTTC CASSEAGTSGRIEEYF
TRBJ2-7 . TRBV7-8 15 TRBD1 TGTGCCAGCAGCCCCCGGGGCACGAGGGGGCCGCGCGTGTACTTC CASSPRGTRGPRVYF
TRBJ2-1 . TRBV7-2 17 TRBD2 TGTGCCAGCAGCCCGGGGGTAGCGGGAGGACAGGCCGATGAGCAGTTCTTC CASSPGVAGGQADEQFF
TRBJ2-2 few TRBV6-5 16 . TGTGCCAGCAGTTACTCTTCAGGGTTGGACACCGGGGAGCTGTTTTTT CASSYSSGLDTGELFF
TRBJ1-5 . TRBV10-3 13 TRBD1 TGTGCCATCAGTCAGGGGGACACTCAGCCCCAGCATTTT CAISQGDTQPQHF
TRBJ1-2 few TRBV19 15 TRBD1 TGTGCCAGTAGTACAACACGGGACAGGAACTATGGCTACACCTTC CASSTTRDRNYGYTF
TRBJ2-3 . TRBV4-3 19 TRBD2 TGCGCCAGCAGCCAAGATGTAGCGGGAGGATACTCTAGCACAGATACGCAGTATTTT CASSQDVAGGYSSTDTQYF
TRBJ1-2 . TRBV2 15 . TGTGCCAGCAGTGAAGAGATGACAGCCCCTGGTGGCTACACCTTC CASSEEMTAPGGYTF
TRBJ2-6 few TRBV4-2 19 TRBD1 TGTGCCAGCAGCCAAGATCGGTGGGACAGCCTCTCTGGGGCCAACGTCCTGACTTTC CASSQDRWDSLSGANVLTF
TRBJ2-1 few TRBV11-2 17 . TGTGCCAGCAGCTTAGTGTTCAAGGGAATGGACTACAATGAGCAGTTCTTC CASSLVFKGMDYNEQFF
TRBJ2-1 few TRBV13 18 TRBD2 TGTGCCAGCAGCAAATGGACTAGCGGGAGTTTCCGTTCCGATGAGCAGTTCTTC CASSKWTSGSFRSDEQFF
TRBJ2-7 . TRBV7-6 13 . TGTGCCAGCAGCTTACAGCCCGGCCACGAGCAGTACTTC CASSLQPGHEQYF
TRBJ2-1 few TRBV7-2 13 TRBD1 TGTGCCAGCAGCTTCCGGACAGGGGATGAGCAGTTCTTC CASSFRTGDEQFF
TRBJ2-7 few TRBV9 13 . TGTGCCAGCAGCGTGGCCCCCACCTACGAGCAGTACTTC CASSVAPTYEQYF
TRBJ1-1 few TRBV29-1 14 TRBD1 TGCAGCGCTGGACAGGGACGGGGGGTCACTGAAGCTTTCTTT CSAGQGRGVTEAFF
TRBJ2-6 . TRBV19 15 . TGTGCCAGTAGTATAGAGGGCTCTGGGGCCAACGTCCTGACTTTC CASSIEGSGANVLTF
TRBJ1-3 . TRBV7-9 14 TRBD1 TGTGCCAGCAGCTCAACAGGGGGTGGAAACACCATATATTTT CASSSTGGGNTIYF
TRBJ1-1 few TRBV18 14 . TGTGCCAGCTCATTAGGTACTCCGAACACTGAAGCTTTCTTT CASSLGTPNTEAFF
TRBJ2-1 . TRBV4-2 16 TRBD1 TGTGCCAGCAGCCGCGGACAGGGGAGAGGATACAATGAGCAGTTCTTC CASSRGQGRGYNEQFF